A single sample gave rise to the 8 T cell receptor beta chains below, sequenced in a study of blood T cell repertoires in COVID-19. Some clones are missing from TCRdb's copy, which holds only in-frame ones; the method was immunoSEQ multiplex PCR. The sample shows 200,000 to 250,000 clones, around 90% of them seen only once. The sample comprised PBMCs or T cells enriched from blood (not recorded which). All receptors derive from a woman in her 30s with acute COVID-19.

V is TRBV13 and J is TRBJ2-1; D is perhaps TRBD2 (6 bases). CDR1 is PRHDT, CDR2 FYEKMQ, per germline (reference sequence). V lost 5 bases to trimming and J lost 9 bases, with 14 bases between them. This CDR3 is 13 amino acids long. CDR3: CASSPLRESEQFF. For the CDR3, the DNA is TGTGCCAGCAGCCCGCTACGGGAGAGTGAGCAGTTCTTC.

The CDR3 here is CASSPPNQQYEQYF. CDR3 sequence (DNA): TGTGCCAGCTCACCACCCAACCAACAATACGAGCAGTACTTC. The J gene is TRBJ2-7, the V gene TRBV18; D is unresolved. Germline V gene lookup returns CDR1 KGHSH and CDR2 LQKENI. Trimming shortened V by 0 bases and J by 4 bases, and 10 bases separated the two germline ends. CDR3 size: 14 residues.

The CDR3 DNA reads as TGCGCCAGCAGCCAAGTGGTCTTCAGGGGGCAATTCGGAGCTGGAAACAATGAGCAGTTCTTC. Amino acid sequence: CASSQVVFRGQFGAGNNEQFF. The chain recombines TRBV4-1 with TRBJ2-1, with TRBD1 matching over 8 bases. The germline V gene encodes CDR1 MGHRA and CDR2 YSYEKL. The CDR3 is 21 residues long. Trimming cost V 1 base and J 5 bases; bases outside gene matches: 22.

This chain connects TRBV5-6 to TRBJ2-2; 7 nucleotides line up with TRBD1. V shed 4 bases, J shed 5 bases, and the junction held 8 bases outside the gene matches. The CDR3 runs 15 residues. Germline V gene sequence: CDR1 SGHDT, CDR2 YYEEEE. CDR3 sequence (DNA): TGTGCCAGCAGCCAAACAGGGGATTGGACCGGGGAGCTGTTTTTT. This sequence encodes CASSQTGDWTGELFF.

V gene TRBV30 combines with J gene TRBJ2-7; no clear D. The V end lost 4 bases, the J end lost 0 bases, and 16 bases lay between the germline ends. This CDR3 comprises 15 residues. The germline gives CDR1 GTSNPN, CDR2 SVGIG (reference sequence). CDR3 bases: TGTGCCTGGACCTTTGGCGGCCGGAGCTCCTACGAGCAGTACTTC. This sequence encodes CAWTFGGRSSYEQYF.

The rearrangement joins TRBV24-1 to TRBJ2-3, with 9 bases matching TRBD1. CDR1 and CDR2 from the germline V gene are KGHDR and SFDVKD. The CDR3 is 15 amino acids. With 7 bases clipped from V and 2 bases from J, the junction kept 6 bases outside the gene matches. The CDR3 is CATRGGQGSTDTQYF. In DNA, the CDR3 is TGTGCCACCAGGGGAGGACAGGGGTCCACAGATACGCAGTATTTT.

This chain links TRBV30 with TRBJ2-2, with TRBD2 identical over 8 bases. CDR1 and CDR2 from the germline V gene are GTSNPN and SVGIG (reference sequence). Trimming cost V 7 bases and J 2 bases; bases outside gene matches: 3. CDR3 length: 13 amino acids. The CDR3 DNA reads as TGTGCCTCGGGGGGGAGAAACACCGGGGAGCTGTTTTTT. Translation gives CASGGRNTGELFF. Based on the CDR3 plus reference TRBV30 and TRBJ2-2, the full variable domain is SQTIHQWPATLVQPVGSPLSLECTVEGTSNPNLYWYRQAAGRGLQLLFYSVGIGQISSEVPQNLSASRPQDRQFILSSKKLLLSDSGFYLCASGGRNTGELFFGEGSRLTVL.

In its sample, this clone was seen once. The gene calls are TRBV27 and TRBJ1-5; D unclear. Germline CDR1 and CDR2: MNHEY and SMNVEV (reference sequence). The CDR3 is made up of 12 amino acids. The V end lost 10 bases, the J end lost 0 bases, and 7 bases lay between the germline ends. CDR3 in amino acids: CATGYSNQPQHF. The CDR3 coding sequence is TGTGCCACCGGGTATAGCAATCAGCCCCAGCATTTT.